A single sample is the source of the 31 T cell receptor beta chains below, sequenced in a study of beta chain features in type 1 diabetes (dated by TCRdb to the late 2010s). Summary of the overall study and its limitations: Type 1 diabetes patients showed a moderate but significant shortening of TCRB CDR3 length in all four CD4+ subsets.

Their recognized antigens are unknown. Libraries came from the immunoSEQ multiplex PCR assay. The entire isolated RNA was reverse transcribed using the High Capacity cDNA Reverse Transcription Kit, and thus expressed TCRB transcripts were sequenced. The clones in this table, taken by TCRdb from immuneACCESS, are in-frame only. Not every clone is retained; where verified, under half of the shortfall comes from an unresolved V gene, and the cause of the rest is unknown. Counted in this sample were 300,000 to 400,000 clones; less than 15% of them appeared once. Over 0.014% of the sample rests with the top ten. Sequenced sample: naive CD4+ T cells from blood. The label giving this sample's cell subset or site can be read as: true naive CD4+ T cells. These receptors came from a young woman with type 1 diabetes.

The genes are TRBV28 and TRBJ2-7; 8 positions agree with TRBD2. The length of the CDR3 is 14 residues. The V segment lost 5 bases and the J segment 4 bases; nucleotides outside the gene matches: 7. Looked up from germline, CDR1 is MDHEN and CDR2 is SYDVKM. This CDR3 is CASSTSGSIYEQYF. CDR3 DNA sequence: TGTGCCAGCAGTACCAGCGGGAGTATTTACGAGCAGTACTTC.

This clone has only a few counts. The chain combines TRBV27 with TRBJ2-7, with 10 bases aligning to TRBD2. The CDR3 runs 15 residues. Germline V gene data show CDR1 as MNHEY and CDR2 as SMNVEV (reference sequence). V lost 5 bases, J lost 9 bases, and 13 bases stayed unmatched. CDR3 in amino acids: CASSPLGAGGPRQYV. The CDR3 DNA follows: TGTGCCAGCAGTCCCCTCGGAGCGGGAGGGCCGAGGCAGTACGTC.

There are a few counts of this clone. The rearrangement joins TRBV30 to TRBJ1-5; D uncertain. This CDR3 region has 13 residues. The V end lost 2 bases, the J end lost 4 bases, and 9 bases lay between the germline ends. Germline V lookup: CDR1 GTSNPN, CDR2 SVGIG (reference sequence). In nucleotides, the CDR3 is TGTGCCTGGAGTTCCTATCCGAATCAGCCCCAGCATTTT. This sequence encodes CAWSSYPNQPQHF.

V usage is TRBV9 and J usage is TRBJ2-2; no clear D. This CDR3 has 14 residues. Germline V CDR1 and CDR2: SGDLS, YYNGEE. Trimming took off 0 bases at V and 8 bases at J, with 11 bases between the two ends. For the CDR3, the DNA is TGTGCCAGCAGCGTAGATCCAACCGGGGGGGAGCTGTTTTTT. This codes for CASSVDPTGGELFF.

The chain employs TRBV27 and TRBJ2-7, with 11 positions matching TRBD2. J gave up 4 bases and V 0 bases, and 11 bases lay outside the gene matches. The CDR3 has 18 amino acids. The germline V gene has CDR1 MNHEY and CDR2 SMNVEV (reference sequence). CDR3 sequence: CASSLSGGASGRMYEQYF. The CDR3 DNA reads TGTGCCAGCAGTTTATCGGGGGGGGCTAGCGGGAGGATGTACGAGCAGTACTTC.

The gene calls are TRBV30 and TRBJ2-3, with D possibly TRBD1 on 5 matching bases. The CDR3 totals 12 residues. Trimming cost V 4 bases and J 4 bases, with 9 bases left between them. The germline CDR1 and CDR2 sequences are GTSNPN and SVGIG (reference sequence). For the CDR3, the DNA is TGTGCCTGGAAGCTAGGGGCAGATACGCAGTATTTT. Translating gives CAWKLGADTQYF.

The rearrangement links TRBV6-5 to TRBJ1-2; TRBD1 matches 8 bases. V was pared by 5 bases and J by 4 bases, with 6 bases of the junction left unmatched. Per the germline V gene, CDR1 is MNHEY and CDR2 is SVGAGI. The CDR3 is 14 residues long. This CDR3 reads CASSDRGSGYGYTF. Here the CDR3 DNA reads TGTGCCAGCAGTGACAGGGGCAGCGGCTATGGCTACACCTTC.

This clone occurred a few times. The chain uses TRBV19 and TRBJ2-5; TRBD2 matches 8 bases. CDR3 length: 17 residues. Germline CDR1 reads LNHDA; CDR2 reads SQIVND (reference sequence). After removal of 4 bases from V and 4 bases from J, the junction contained 14 bases not matched to a gene. In DNA form, the CDR3 reads TGTGCCAGTAGTAAAAGCGGGAGTATAAGCTTCAGAGAGACCCAGTACTTC. This gives the protein CASSKSGSISFRETQYF.

This clone came up a few times. The CDR3 loop reads CSVVVTSHYPTYEQYF. The CDR3 DNA reads TGCAGCGTTGTGGTGACCAGTCACTATCCCACCTACGAGCAGTACTTC. V and J are TRBV29-1 and TRBJ2-7; D uncertain. The germline V and J ends were trimmed by 4 bases and 2 bases, with 21 bases remaining between them. CDR1 and CDR2 from the germline V gene are SQVTM and ANQGSEA. The CDR3 sequence is 16 residues long.

The chain combines TRBV30 with TRBJ2-1; TRBD2 agrees at 7 bases. Trimming at V came to 3 bases and at J to 4 bases, leaving 9 bases not matched to a gene. The germline CDR1 and CDR2 sequences are GTSNPN and SVGIG (reference sequence). The length of the CDR3 is 15 residues. CDR3 sequence: CAWSAGLAVYNEQFF. The CDR3 DNA reads as TGTGCCTGGAGCGCTGGGCTAGCGGTTTACAATGAGCAGTTCTTC.

This clone was seen only a few times. This sequence joins TRBV7-9 and TRBJ2-5; D is ambiguous. Trimming pared 2 bases from V and 1 base from J, leaving 11 bases between. The CDR3 is 15 amino acids. Germline assignment: CDR1 SEHNR and CDR2 FQNEAQ (reference sequence). DNA of the CDR3: TGTGCCAGCAGCTTATCATGGGCGAGCCAAGAGACCCAGTACTTC. Protein product: CASSLSWASQETQYF.

The gene calls are TRBV29-1 and TRBJ1-1; 9 positions agree with TRBD1. The V gene end was trimmed by 7 bases and the J gene end by 7 bases; junction bases not matched to a gene: 7. This CDR3 has 12 amino acids. Per germline, CDR1 SQVTM and CDR2 ANQGSEA. In DNA, the CDR3 is TGCAGCGCCCGGGGACAGGGCCTTGAAGCTTTCTTT. Translation gives CSARGQGLEAFF.

This clone was counted a few times. This sequence joins TRBV29-1 and TRBJ2-5; D unresolved. V dropped 3 bases and J dropped 5 bases, with 13 bases sitting between them. The CDR3 covers 13 residues. Germline lookup yields CDR1 SQVTM and CDR2 ANQGSEA. The CDR3 sequence is CSVEARLVETQYF. CDR3 nucleotide sequence: TGCAGCGTTGAGGCGAGGTTGGTGGAGACCCAGTACTTC.

Of note for this clone: The same CDR3 is also encoded by other DNA sequences in this sample. This chain uses TRBV28 with TRBJ2-7; D remains unclear. V was trimmed by 3 bases and J by 4 bases, leaving 4 bases between them. The CDR3 extends over 11 amino acids. CDR1 and CDR2 from the germline V gene are MDHEN and SYDVKM. The CDR3 loop reads CASSFGYEQYF. The CDR3 DNA reads TGTGCCAGCAGTTTCGGTTACGAGCAGTACTTC. The full variable domain, with the rest looked up from reference TRBV28 and TRBJ2-7, is DVKVTQSSRYLVKRTGEKVFLECVQDMDHENMFWYRQDPGLGLRLIYFSYDVKMKEKGDIPEGYSVSREKKERFSLILESASTNQTSMYLCASSFGYEQYFGPGTRLTVT.

In its sample, this clone was seen a few times. The chain links TRBV6-6 to TRBJ1-2; D is possibly TRBD1 (6 bases). Trimming took 5 bases from V and 0 from J, leaving 10 bases between them. Germline V gene lookup returns CDR1 MNHNY and CDR2 SVGAGI (reference sequence). The CDR3 totals 14 residues. The CDR3 loop reads CASSRGQPNYGYTF. The CDR3 region has the DNA TGTGCCAGCAGTCGGGGACAACCTAACTATGGCTACACCTTC.

The chain is built from TRBV28 and TRBJ2-7; 7 bases are shared with TRBD2. The CDR3 contains 13 residues. Looked up from germline, CDR1 is MDHEN and CDR2 is SYDVKM. The junction had 12 bases not matched to a gene; V was cut back by 10 bases and J by 6 bases. Here the CDR3 DNA reads TGTGCCACCATAAGCGGGATAATACGCGAGCAGTACTTC. As protein: CATISGIIREQYF.

This clone was counted a few times. The chain employs TRBV30 and TRBJ1-4; 8 positions match TRBD1. The CDR3 sequence is 14 residues long. With V trimmed by 0 bases and J by 17 bases, 14 bases remained unmatched. The germline V gene has CDR1 GTSNPN and CDR2 SVGIG (reference sequence). The CDR3 is CAWSVLRGPGRIFF. The DNA of the CDR3 is TGTGCCTGGAGTGTACTCAGGGGGCCGGGCAGGATATTTTTT.

This clone was observed many times. The identical CDR3 is also encoded by other nucleotide sequences in the sample. The V call is TRBV28, the J call TRBJ2-7; possibly TRBD1 for D (5 bases). The CDR3 runs to 12 residues. With 2 bases removed from V and 3 bases from J, the gap between germline ends came to 5 bases. Germline CDR1 MDHEN, CDR2 SYDVKM. The CDR3 is CASSLRGYEQYF. DNA for the CDR3: TGTGCCAGCAGTTTAAGGGGCTACGAGCAGTACTTC.

This clone showed up just a few times. J is TRBJ2-5 and V is TRBV18; no clear D gene. Germline V gene sequence: CDR1 KGHSH, CDR2 LQKENI. Trimming took off 0 bases at V and 5 bases at J, with 7 bases between the two ends. The CDR3 sequence is 13 residues long. CDR3 DNA: TGTGCCAGCTCACCACCGAGCTGGGAGACCCAGTACTTC. It is translated as CASSPPSWETQYF.

This clone was seen only a few times. This chain links TRBV7-2 with TRBJ2-7; a weak D match, TRBD1 (7 bases). Germline V gene data show CDR1 as SGHTA and CDR2 as FQGNSA. The CDR3 has 15 amino acids. The V end was cut by 0 bases, the J end by 2 bases, with 11 bases between. CDR3 sequence: CASSLARDSTYEQYF. Written as DNA, the CDR3 is TGTGCCAGCAGCTTAGCGCGGGACAGCACCTACGAGCAGTACTTC.

This sequence joins TRBV5-1 and TRBJ2-1, with TRBD1 matching over 8 bases. V lost 4 bases and J lost 0; bases outside the gene matches: 12. In germline, CDR1 is SGHRS, CDR2 YFSETQ. This CDR3 spans 18 amino acids. The CDR3 reads CASSPGQGNIISYNEQFF. The DNA for the CDR3 is TGCGCCAGCAGCCCTGGACAGGGCAATATCATCTCCTACAATGAGCAGTTCTTC.

The chain has TRBV7-2 and TRBJ1-5, with a weak D call TRBD1 (6 bases). This CDR3 has 19 amino acids. Germline assignment: CDR1 SGHTA and CDR2 FQGNSA. Trimming pared 1 base from V and 1 base from J, leaving 20 bases between. The CDR3 nucleotides are TGTGCCAGCAGCTTAGATTCGGGAGGGGGGGCGTGGAGCAATCAGCCCCAGCATTTT. It codes for CASSLDSGGGAWSNQPQHF.

This chain connects TRBV18 to TRBJ1-1, with TRBD1 matching 8 bases. The germline CDR1 and CDR2 sequences are KGHSH and LQKENI. The CDR3 sequence is 15 residues long. The junction had 10 bases not matched to a gene; V was cut back by 3 bases and J by 7 bases. The CDR3 DNA sequence: TGTGCCAGCTCACCTTCTCGGACAGGGTGGGTTGAAGCTTTCTTT. Amino acid sequence: CASSPSRTGWVEAFF.

The chain uses TRBV12-5 and TRBJ2-1, with 12 bases identical to TRBD2. This CDR3 region has 15 residues. After removal of 7 bases from V and 9 bases from J, the junction contained 10 bases not matched to a gene. Germline V gene lookup returns CDR1 LGHNT and CDR2 FRNRAP. DNA of the CDR3: TGTGCTAGTGCCACCTCTAGCGGGAGGGCCACTGAGCAGTTCTTC. Its translation: CASATSSGRATEQFF.

This clone was detected a few times. J is TRBJ2-1 and V is TRBV2, with 12 bases identical to TRBD2. The CDR3 length is 14 residues. Germline loops: CDR1 SNHLY, CDR2 FYNNEI. V lost 10 bases, J lost 5 bases, and 6 bases stayed unmatched. In DNA, the CDR3 is TGTGCCATCTCAGGACTAGCGGGGAACAATGAGCAGTTCTTC. Amino acids: CAISGLAGNNEQFF.

The rearrangement uses TRBV7-6 and TRBJ2-7, with D hard to call. The germline V gene has CDR1 SGHVS and CDR2 FNYEAQ. V lost 1 base to trimming and J lost 7 bases, with 11 bases between them. The CDR3 runs to 13 residues. The CDR3 reads CASSLEFGTEQYV. The CDR3 region has the DNA TGTGCCAGCAGCTTAGAGTTCGGAACAGAGCAGTACGTC.

The gene calls are TRBV7-9 and TRBJ1-2, with D unresolved. The CDR3 loop spans 14 amino acids. Trimming stripped 5 bases from V and 0 bases from J, with 10 bases between. Germline assignment: CDR1 SEHNR and CDR2 FQNEAQ (reference sequence). The DNA for the CDR3 is TGTGCCAGCAGCCGGGGATTCCCTAACTATGGCTACACCTTC. As protein: CASSRGFPNYGYTF.

The sample holds a few counts of this clone. The chain combines TRBV9 with TRBJ2-2, with TRBD2 matching 10 bases. CDR1 and CDR2 from the germline V gene are SGDLS and YYNGEE. With 6 bases clipped from V and 7 bases from J, the junction kept 15 bases outside the gene matches. CDR3 size: 17 residues. This CDR3 reads CASTPNGLAGVFGELFF. The CDR3 DNA is TGTGCCAGCACCCCCAACGGGCTAGCGGGAGTTTTCGGGGAGCTGTTTTTT.

This clone has only a few counts. The rearrangement uses TRBV20-1 and TRBJ2-3; unclear D gene. Trimming left V 5 bases short and J 5 bases short, with 8 bases between. Germline V gene data show CDR1 as DFQATT and CDR2 as SNEGSKA (reference sequence). This CDR3 comprises 11 residues. CDR3 loop: CSALVGDTQYF. In DNA, the CDR3 is TGCAGTGCTCTAGTAGGAGATACGCAGTATTTT.

The CDR3 nucleotides read TGTGCCAGCAGCGTAGGACTAGCGGGAGAGGCGACAGATACGCAGTATTTT. It translates to CASSVGLAGEATDTQYF. The chain combines TRBV9 with TRBJ2-3, with TRBD2 matching over 12 bases. Germline CDR1 and CDR2: SGDLS and YYNGEE. This CDR3 spans 17 amino acids. J gave up 3 bases and V 0 bases, and 5 bases lay outside the gene matches.

This clone was detected a few times. The V call is TRBV18, the J call TRBJ2-3; TRBD2 might be the D (6 bases). In germline, CDR1 is KGHSH, CDR2 LQKENI. The CDR3 contains 15 residues. Trimming stripped 5 bases from V and 3 bases from J, with 15 bases between. The CDR3 spells CASSDGLRGTDTQYF. The CDR3 DNA is TGTGCCAGCTCAGACGGCCTACGGGGGACAGATACGCAGTATTTT.